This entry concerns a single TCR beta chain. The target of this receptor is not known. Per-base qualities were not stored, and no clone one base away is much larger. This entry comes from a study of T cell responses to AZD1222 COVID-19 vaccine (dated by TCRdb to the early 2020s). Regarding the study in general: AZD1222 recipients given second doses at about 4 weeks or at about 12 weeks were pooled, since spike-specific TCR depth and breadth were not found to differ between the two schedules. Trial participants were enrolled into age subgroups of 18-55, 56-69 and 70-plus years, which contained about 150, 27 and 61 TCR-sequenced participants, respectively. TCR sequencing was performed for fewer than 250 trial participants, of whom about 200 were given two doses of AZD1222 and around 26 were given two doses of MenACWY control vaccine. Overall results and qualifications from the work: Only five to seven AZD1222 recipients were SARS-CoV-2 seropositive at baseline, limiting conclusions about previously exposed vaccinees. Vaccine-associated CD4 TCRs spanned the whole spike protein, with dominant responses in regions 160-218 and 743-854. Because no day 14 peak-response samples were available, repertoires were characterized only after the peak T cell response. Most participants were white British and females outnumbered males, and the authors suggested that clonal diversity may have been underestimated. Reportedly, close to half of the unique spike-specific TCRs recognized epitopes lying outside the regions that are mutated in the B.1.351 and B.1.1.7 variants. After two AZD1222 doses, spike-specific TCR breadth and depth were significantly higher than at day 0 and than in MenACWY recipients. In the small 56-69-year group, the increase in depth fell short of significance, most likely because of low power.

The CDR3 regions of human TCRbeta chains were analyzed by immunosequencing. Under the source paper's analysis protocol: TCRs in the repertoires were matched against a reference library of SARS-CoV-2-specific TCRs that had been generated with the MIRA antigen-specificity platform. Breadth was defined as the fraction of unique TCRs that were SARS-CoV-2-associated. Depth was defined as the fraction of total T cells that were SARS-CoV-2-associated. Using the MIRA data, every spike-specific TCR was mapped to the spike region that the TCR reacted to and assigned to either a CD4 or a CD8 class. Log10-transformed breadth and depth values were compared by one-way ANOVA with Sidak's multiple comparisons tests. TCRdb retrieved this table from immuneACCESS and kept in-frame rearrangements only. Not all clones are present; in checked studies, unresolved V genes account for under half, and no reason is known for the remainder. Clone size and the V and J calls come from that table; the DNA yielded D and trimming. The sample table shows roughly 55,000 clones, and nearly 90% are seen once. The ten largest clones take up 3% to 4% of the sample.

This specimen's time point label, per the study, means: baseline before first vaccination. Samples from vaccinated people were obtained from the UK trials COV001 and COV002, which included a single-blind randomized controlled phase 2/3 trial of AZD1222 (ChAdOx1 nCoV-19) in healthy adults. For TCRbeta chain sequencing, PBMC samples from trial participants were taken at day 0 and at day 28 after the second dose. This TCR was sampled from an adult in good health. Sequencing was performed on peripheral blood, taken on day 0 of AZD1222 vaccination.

The DNA sequence is TGTGCCAGCAGCCGGTCCTATGAAGCTTTCTTT. Translated, this gives CASSRSYEAFF. Here the chain combines TRBV7-2 and TRBJ1-1; there is no confident call for the D gene. The CDR3, from cysteine to phenylalanine, totals 11 residues. Only the CDR3 part of the read is kept: 33 bases, read in frame from the first base. CDR1 SGHTA and CDR2 FQGNSA were looked up in the germline V gene. The junction shows trimming of 5 bases on V and 7 bases on J, plus 8 bases between the germline ends. The CDR3 plus the reference TRBV7-2 and TRBJ1-1 genes for the other parts give the full variable domain: GAGVSQSPSNKVTEKGKDVELRCDPISGHTALYWYRQSLGQGLEFLIYFQGNSAPDKSGLPSDRFSAERTGGSVSTLTIQRTQQEDSAVYLCASSRSYEAFFGQGTRLTVV.